The 30 T cell receptor beta chains given below trace back to one sample, sequenced in a study of shared clonotypes between healthy human individuals. Produced via immunoSEQ multiplex PCR; TCRdb's table is partial and in-frame only. The table includes 550,000 to 850,000 clones, around 70% detected once. Material for sequencing was memory CD4+ T cells sorted from blood. Subset given: CD45RA-negative fraction. The receptors were sampled from a woman aged 25 to 45 in good health.

This CDR3 is CASSIPGQGFYEQYF. The CDR3 DNA sequence: TGTGCCAGTAGTATCCCGGGACAGGGGTTCTACGAGCAGTACTTC. This rearrangement joins TRBV19 to TRBJ2-7, with 10 bases that match TRBD1. Germline V gene data show CDR1 as LNHDA and CDR2 as SQIVND (reference sequence). V was clipped by 3 bases and J by 3 bases; unmatched bases: 5. The CDR3 is made up of 15 amino acids.

The chain recombines TRBV18 with TRBJ2-1; D may be TRBD2 (5 bases). The CDR3 extends over 15 amino acids. Germline V gene sequence: CDR1 KGHSH, CDR2 LQKENI. With 6 bases removed from V and 0 bases from J, the gap between germline ends came to 12 bases. The CDR3 here is CASSSGWSSYNEQFF. CDR3 nucleotides: TGTGCCAGCTCCAGCGGATGGAGCTCCTACAATGAGCAGTTCTTC.

The chain links TRBV5-4 to TRBJ2-7; 8 bases agree with TRBD2. The length of the CDR3 is 15 residues. V trimming: 4 bases; J trimming: 5 bases; junction bases outside the gene matches: 11. Germline V CDR1 and CDR2: SGHNT, YYREEE (reference sequence). CDR3 DNA sequence: TGTGCCAGCAGCCAAGTGGGAGCGGGAGCGGACGAGCAGTACTTC. This translates into CASSQVGAGADEQYF.

The chain is built from TRBV5-6 and TRBJ1-2; D gene uncertain. The CDR3 is 14 residues long. V lost 2 bases and J 0 bases, leaving 8 bases between the germline ends. Germline-derived CDR1 and CDR2 are SGHDT and YYEEEE. CDR3 amino acids: CASSFGEANYGYTF. The CDR3 DNA is TGTGCCAGCAGCTTTGGGGAAGCTAACTATGGCTACACCTTC.

The chain is built from TRBV7-8 and TRBJ1-5; D unclear. Germline CDR1 reads SGHVS; CDR2 reads FQNEAQ. The length of the CDR3 is 15 residues. The germline V and J ends were trimmed by 2 bases and 6 bases, with 14 bases remaining between them. The CDR3 DNA sequence: TGTGCCAGCAGCTTAATGTCCGGGGAAGGTCAGCCCCAGCATTTT. Translated, it gives CASSLMSGEGQPQHF.

As concerns this clone: Additional DNA sequences in this sample encode the identical CDR3. This sequence joins TRBV2 and TRBJ2-2, with no clear D. This CDR3 contains 14 residues. Per the germline V gene, CDR1 is SNHLY and CDR2 is FYNNEI. V was clipped by 6 bases and J by 0 bases, with 8 bases between them. The CDR3 spells CASRDNTNTGELFF. In DNA, the CDR3 is TGTGCCAGCAGAGATAACACGAACACCGGGGAGCTGTTTTTT.

This sequence joins TRBV6-6 and TRBJ1-1; D is ambiguous. The length of the CDR3 is 10 residues. Germline CDR1 reads MNHNY; CDR2 reads SVGAGI (reference sequence). Trimming removed 6 bases at V and 1 base at J, with 0 bases between. In nucleotides, the CDR3 is TGTGCCAGCAGGAACACTGAAGCTTTCTTT. Amino acid sequence: CASRNTEAFF.

This clone was recorded a few times. This chain links TRBV5-5 with TRBJ2-1; tentative D call: TRBD2 (6 bases). V was clipped by 0 bases and J by 4 bases, with 14 bases between them. Germline V gene sequence: CDR1 SGHKS, CDR2 YYEKEE (reference sequence). The CDR3 has 16 amino acids. DNA of the CDR3: TGTGCCAGCAGCTTGGTATCTCTAGCGAAATACAATGAGCAGTTCTTC. This sequence encodes CASSLVSLAKYNEQFF.

The rearrangement joins TRBV5-6 to TRBJ2-7, with TRBD1 matching over 9 bases. CDR1 is SGHDT and CDR2 is YYEEEE in the germline V gene. The CDR3 has 15 residues. V shed 5 bases and J 3 bases; nucleotides not matched to a gene: 9. Here the CDR3 reads CASRQPGQGYYEQYF. The CDR3, as DNA: TGTGCCAGCAGGCAACCGGGACAGGGCTACTACGAGCAGTACTTC.

The chain couples TRBV6-4 to TRBJ2-1, with TRBD1 identical over 7 bases. Germline CDR1 is MRHNA and CDR2 is SNTAGT. V dropped 6 bases and J dropped 0; count of bases not matched to a gene: 5. The CDR3 runs to 15 residues. CDR3 DNA sequence: TGTGCCAGCAGCCGGGACAGCTCCTCCTACAATGAGCAGTTCTTC. It is translated as CASSRDSSSYNEQFF.

This clone was counted a few times. This chain uses TRBV4-2 with TRBJ1-6; no reliable D call. V was trimmed by 0 bases and J by 11 bases, leaving 14 bases between them. Germline V gene sequence: CDR1 LGHNA, CDR2 YNFKEQ. The CDR3 has 15 residues. CDR3 in DNA: TGTGCCAGCAGCCAAGAAGGGTTGGCACACCCACCCCTCCACTTT. Translating it yields CASSQEGLAHPPLHF.

The rearrangement uses TRBV28 and TRBJ1-5, with D maybe TRBD1 (6 bases). CDR1 and CDR2 (germline): MDHEN, SYDVKM. The CDR3 is made up of 14 amino acids. Trimming took 6 bases from V and 9 from J, leaving 18 bases between them. CDR3: CASRTGGSRAPQHF. The CDR3 DNA follows: TGTGCCAGCAGAACCGGGGGCAGTCGGGCGCCCCAGCATTTT.

This clone was observed a handful of times. The V call is TRBV4-1, the J call TRBJ1-4, with 7 bases fitting TRBD1. Germline CDR1 MGHRA, CDR2 YSYEKL. The junction had 6 bases not matched to a gene; V was cut back by 3 bases and J by 2 bases. The CDR3 loop spans 16 amino acids. The CDR3 region is CASSQPEGGTNEKLFF. The CDR3 DNA sequence: TGCGCCAGCAGCCAGCCCGAAGGGGGCACTAATGAAAAACTGTTTTTT.

This clone has just a few counts. Other nucleotide sequences from this sample produce the same CDR3. V is TRBV5-6 and J is TRBJ2-2; TRBD1 aligns across 8 bases. This CDR3 region has 15 residues. V was pared by 2 bases and J by 4 bases, with 4 bases of the junction left unmatched. Germline CDR1 and CDR2: SGHDT and YYEEEE. The CDR3 nucleotides are TGTGCCAGCAGCTTTCGGGACAGGAGCACCGGGGAGCTGTTTTTT. Protein product: CASSFRDRSTGELFF.

J is TRBJ2-3 and V is TRBV18; D gene uncertain. Germline loops: CDR1 KGHSH, CDR2 LQKENI. The CDR3 sequence is 13 residues long. Deletions cut 5 bases from V and 5 bases from J, with 11 bases between. CDR3 in DNA: TGTGCCAGCTCATCGTCCCGTCAAGATACGCAGTATTTT. This encodes CASSSSRQDTQYF. Full variable domain (outside the CDR3, taken from reference TRBV18 and TRBJ2-3): NAGVMQNPRHLVRRRGQEARLRCSPMKGHSHVYWYRQLPEEGLKFMVYLQKENIIDESGMPKERFSAEFPKEGPSILRIQQVVRGDSAAYFCASSSSRQDTQYFGPGTRLTVL.

The chain employs TRBV19 and TRBJ2-1; 7 bases are a match to TRBD1. Germline-derived CDR1 and CDR2 are LNHDA and SQIVND (reference sequence). This CDR3 is built from 15 residues. After removal of 3 bases from V and 1 base from J, the junction contained 3 bases not matched to a gene. The CDR3 DNA sequence: TGTGCCAGTAGTATTGCACAGGGGTCCTACAATGAGCAGTTCTTC. Translation gives CASSIAQGSYNEQFF.

The CDR3 reads CASNPGGTSGNSEQFF. The CDR3 bases are TGCGCCAGCAACCCTGGGGGGACTAGCGGGAATAGTGAGCAGTTCTTC. The genes are TRBV5-1 and TRBJ2-1, with 13 nucleotides matching TRBD2. The CDR3 is 16 residues long. CDR1 is SGHRS, CDR2 YFSETQ, per germline. With 6 bases clipped from V and 9 bases from J, the junction kept 12 bases outside the gene matches.

The chain employs TRBV4-2 and TRBJ1-1; a possible D gene is TRBD1 (6 bases). The V and J ends lost 1 base and 1 base respectively, with 13 bases between them. Germline V gene sequence: CDR1 LGHNA, CDR2 YNFKEQ. This CDR3 is built from 16 residues. CDR3 residues: CASSQVVGDTNTEAFF. CDR3 in DNA: TGTGCCAGCAGCCAAGTTGTGGGGGACACGAACACTGAAGCTTTCTTT.

This clone was recorded at least ten times. This sequence joins TRBV20-1 and TRBJ2-5; D remains ambiguous. V lost 5 bases to trimming and J lost 5 bases, with 9 bases between them. The CDR3 sequence is 11 residues long. The germline CDR1 and CDR2 sequences are DFQATT and SNEGSKA (reference sequence). The CDR3 DNA follows: TGCAGTGCTGGCCCTTCGGAGACCCAGTACTTC. This encodes CSAGPSETQYF.

V is TRBV4-1 and J is TRBJ1-5, with a possible D match to TRBD1 (6 bases). Trimming removed 3 bases at V and 3 bases at J, with 12 bases between. The V gene's germline CDR1 is MGHRA and CDR2 YSYEKL. There are 15 residues in the CDR3. The CDR3 sequence is CASSHVDSNNQPQHF. The CDR3 nucleotides are TGCGCCAGCAGCCACGTGGACAGTAACAATCAGCCCCAGCATTTT.

This clone was detected a few times. The chain uses TRBV28 and TRBJ2-7; TRBD1 agrees at 8 bases. Germline CDR1 and CDR2: MDHEN and SYDVKM. The CDR3 runs 16 residues. V shed 4 bases, J shed 2 bases, and the junction held 10 bases outside the gene matches. The CDR3 sequence is CASSSPGQGKTYEQYF. DNA for the CDR3: TGTGCCAGCAGTTCCCCCGGACAGGGCAAGACCTACGAGCAGTACTTC.

V gene TRBV10-2 combines with J gene TRBJ2-1, with 7 bases lining up with TRBD2. This CDR3 has 14 residues. Germline-derived CDR1 and CDR2 are WSHSY and SAAADI. For the CDR3, the DNA is TGCGCTGCAGCAGGGAGCGGGACCGGGCATGAGCAGTTCTTC. Translated, it gives CAAAGSGTGHEQFF.

The rearrangement links TRBV5-1 to TRBJ2-1; maybe TRBD1 (5 bases). The V gene lost 6 bases and the J gene lost 0 bases, with 13 bases spanning the gap. In germline, CDR1 is SGHRS, CDR2 YFSETQ. The CDR3 contains 15 residues. In nucleotides, the CDR3 is TGCGCCAGCAAGGACAACCCGAGCTCCTACAATGAGCAGTTCTTC. This encodes CASKDNPSSYNEQFF.

J is TRBJ2-1 and V is TRBV5-1, with 9 bases lining up with TRBD2. Germline V gene lookup returns CDR1 SGHRS and CDR2 YFSETQ. CDR3 length: 16 residues. V lost 4 bases and J lost 4; bases outside the gene matches: 9. In DNA form, the CDR3 reads TGCGCCAGCAGCCCCTCCCCTAGCGGGGTATACAATGAGCAGTTCTTC. Amino acid sequence: CASSPSPSGVYNEQFF.

The chain recombines TRBV11-2 with TRBJ2-7; 8 bases match TRBD2. The junction had 6 bases not matched to a gene; V was cut back by 5 bases and J by 0 bases. The CDR3 covers 15 residues. In germline, CDR1 is SGHAT, CDR2 FQNNGV. This chain's CDR3 is CASSTMGTSSYEQYF. As DNA, the CDR3 is TGTGCCAGCAGCACCATGGGGACTAGCTCCTACGAGCAGTACTTC.

This clone turned up a few times. The chain uses TRBV6-5 and TRBJ2-1; 10 positions agree with TRBD2. The CDR3 has 16 residues. The V gene end was trimmed by 4 bases and the J gene end by 6 bases; junction bases not matched to a gene: 9. The germline CDR1 and CDR2 sequences are MNHEY and SVGAGI. In DNA form, the CDR3 reads TGTGCCAGCAGTTTGGGTGGGGGACTAGCGATCAATGAGCAGTTCTTC. This encodes CASSLGGGLAINEQFF.

The chain couples TRBV25-1 to TRBJ2-3; D gene unclear. The V gene lost 3 bases and the J gene lost 5 bases, with 6 bases spanning the gap. The CDR3 covers 12 residues. The germline V gene encodes CDR1 MGHDK and CDR2 SYGVNS. In DNA form, the CDR3 reads TGTGCCAGCAGTGAGGAGAGAGATACGCAGTATTTT. Translation gives CASSEERDTQYF.

Of note for this clone: A single base is all that separates this from a far larger clone, so a read error is likely. Other DNA variants within this sample encode the same CDR3. The chain employs TRBV7-2 and TRBJ1-1, with D unclear. V gave up 5 bases and J gave up 2 bases, with 9 bases separating them. This CDR3 is 13 amino acids long. CDR1 is SGHTA, CDR2 FQGNSA, per germline. This CDR3 is CASSPYLNTEAFF. In nucleotides, the CDR3 is TGTGCCAGCAGCCCCTACTTAAACACTGAAGCTTTCTTT.

This chain joins TRBV10-1 and TRBJ2-5, with TRBD2 as a possible D gene (6 bases). With 0 bases removed from V and 5 bases from J, the gap between germline ends came to 13 bases. The CDR3 contains 15 residues. Germline V gives CDR1 WNHNN, CDR2 SYGVQD (reference sequence). The DNA of the CDR3 is TGCGCCAGCAGTGAGTCTTCTACCCGGGGGGAGACCCAGTACTTC. This sequence encodes CASSESSTRGETQYF.

V and J are TRBV27 and TRBJ2-7, with TRBD1 matching over 7 bases. V was clipped by 2 bases and J by 5 bases; unmatched bases: 12. Germline V gene lookup returns CDR1 MNHEY and CDR2 SMNVEV (reference sequence). This CDR3 has 16 amino acids. This chain's CDR3 is CASSLTQTGSTHEQYF. CDR3 sequence (DNA): TGTGCCAGCAGTTTAACACAGACAGGGTCTACGCACGAGCAGTACTTC.